These 13 T cell receptor beta chains came from one sample sequenced in a study of early stage breast cancer tumors. Produced via immunoSEQ multiplex PCR; TCRdb's table is partial and in-frame only. Among just over 50,000 clones listed, over 75% were seen once. Sequencing input: blood. The receptors were gathered from a person aged 40-50 years with breast cancer.

The rearrangement links TRBV10-2 to TRBJ2-1; D is tentatively TRBD1 or TRBD2 (5 bases each). The CDR3 totals 13 residues. Germline-derived CDR1 and CDR2 are WSHSY and SAAADI. V lost 3 bases and J 8 bases, leaving 11 bases between the germline ends. The DNA of the CDR3 is TGCGCCAGCAGTGACGGTCGGGACCATGAGCAGTTCTTC. Amino acids: CASSDGRDHEQFF.

As to this clone: One end of the junction is discordant with germline, which a read error may explain. V is TRBV6-1 and J is TRBJ2-1; 8 bases fit TRBD1. Looked up from germline, CDR1 is MNHNS and CDR2 is SASEGT. This CDR3 contains 11 residues. CDR3: CGTGKHNEQFF. The CDR3 nucleotides are TGCGGGACAGGTAAACACAATGAGCAGTTCTTC.

V and J are TRBV6-1 and TRBJ2-2, with 7 nucleotides matching TRBD1. After removal of 4 bases from V and 5 bases from J, the junction contained 4 bases not matched to a gene. This CDR3 region has 14 residues. Germline lookup yields CDR1 MNHNS and CDR2 SASEGT. In DNA, the CDR3 is TGTGCCAGCAGTGGGACAGGTGGGACCGGGGAGCTGTTTTTT. As protein: CASSGTGGTGELFF.

The rearrangement links TRBV7-2 to TRBJ2-7, with TRBD2 identical over 8 bases. Losses at the gene ends were 2 bases for V and 0 bases for J; bases not matched to a gene: 6. The CDR3 covers 16 residues. From germline, CDR1 is SGHTA and CDR2 FQGNSA. The CDR3, as DNA: TGTGCCAGCAGCTTATTTGCTAGCGGGTACTCCTACGAGCAGTACTTC. Residues: CASSLFASGYSYEQYF. Supplemented by reference TRBV7-2 and TRBJ2-7, the full variable domain reads GAGVSQSPSNKVTEKGKDVELRCDPISGHTALYWYRQSLGQGLEFLIYFQGNSAPDKSGLPSDRFSAERTGGSVSTLTIQRTQQEDSAVYLCASSLFASGYSYEQYFGPGTRLTVT.

V is TRBV18 and J is TRBJ2-7; D tentatively fits TRBD1 or TRBD2 (6 bases each). The CDR3 covers 20 residues. Germline CDR1 reads KGHSH; CDR2 reads LQKENI. The V gene lost 2 bases and the J gene lost 4 bases, with 30 bases spanning the gap. CDR3 loop: CASSPTTPTGGAGMRYEQYF. In DNA form, the CDR3 reads TGTGCCAGCTCACCAACGACTCCGACAGGTGGGGCGGGAATGAGGTACGAGCAGTACTTC.

This chain links TRBV29-1 with TRBJ2-5; a possible D gene is TRBD2 (7 bases). This CDR3 is built from 14 residues. Germline V gene lookup returns CDR1 SQVTM and CDR2 ANQGSEA. Trimming left V 6 bases short and J 3 bases short, with 17 bases between. The CDR3 nucleotides read TGCAGCGTGAGGGGTCGGGGGGCGGAAGAGACCCAGTACTTC. Translated, it gives CSVRGRGAEETQYF.

This chain links TRBV7-9 with TRBJ2-1; D gene unclear. This CDR3 is built from 12 residues. V was clipped by 1 base and J by 13 bases, with 11 bases between them. Germline V gene lookup returns CDR1 SEHNR and CDR2 FQNEAQ (reference sequence). The DNA of the CDR3 is TGTGCCAGCAGCTTAGTAGAAGGCCTTCAGTTCTTC. This codes for CASSLVEGLQFF.

V and J are TRBV7-8 and TRBJ2-2, with unresolved D. The CDR3 extends over 12 amino acids. Germline assignment: CDR1 SGHVS and CDR2 FQNEAQ. Deletions cut 1 base from V and 5 bases from J, with 2 bases between. The CDR3 coding sequence is TGTGCCAGCAGCTTAGTGACCGGGGAGCTGTTTTTT. Translating it yields CASSLVTGELFF.

J is TRBJ2-6 and V is TRBV19; D is perhaps TRBD1 (6 bases). This CDR3 has 16 residues. Germline V CDR1 and CDR2: LNHDA, SQIVND (reference sequence). With 7 bases removed from V and 0 bases from J, the gap between germline ends came to 13 bases. The CDR3 DNA is TGTGCCAGTACGAGGTGGGGGCGCTCTGGGGCCAACGTCCTGACTTTC. Translating gives CASTRWGRSGANVLTF.

The V gene is TRBV21-1, the J gene TRBJ1-2. TRBV21-1 is an annotated pseudogene. The CDR3 is made up of 13 amino acids. CDR3 sequence (DNA): TGTGCCAGCAGCAAAGCGCTGGACTATGGCTACACCTTC. Translating gives CASSKALDYGYTF.

The J gene is TRBJ2-7, the V gene TRBV7-3; D is tentatively TRBD1 or TRBD2 (5 bases each). CDR3 length: 14 residues. Germline V gene data show CDR1 as SGHTA and CDR2 as FQGTGA. V shed 3 bases and J shed 5 bases, with 14 bases lying between them. The CDR3 bases are TGTGCCAGCAGCTTTGGGGGTTTAGGAAACGAGCAGTACTTC. It specifies CASSFGGLGNEQYF.

The chain has TRBV5-1 and TRBJ1-1; D gene ambiguous. Germline CDR1 is SGHRS and CDR2 is YFSETQ. The CDR3 has 16 residues. The germline V and J ends were trimmed by 2 bases and 1 base, with 15 bases remaining between them. The CDR3 loop reads CASSFKQSHPNTEAFF. CDR3 nucleotides: TGCGCCAGCAGCTTTAAGCAGAGCCATCCGAACACTGAAGCTTTCTTT.

This chain uses TRBV11-3 with TRBJ2-1; 10 bases match TRBD2. The CDR3 is made up of 14 amino acids. The V segment lost 1 base and the J segment 9 bases; nucleotides outside the gene matches: 3. Germline V gene lookup returns CDR1 SGHNT and CDR2 YENEEA. CDR3 sequence reads: CASSLVAGGGEQFF. The DNA for the CDR3 is TGTGCCAGCAGCTTAGTAGCGGGAGGAGGTGAGCAGTTCTTC.